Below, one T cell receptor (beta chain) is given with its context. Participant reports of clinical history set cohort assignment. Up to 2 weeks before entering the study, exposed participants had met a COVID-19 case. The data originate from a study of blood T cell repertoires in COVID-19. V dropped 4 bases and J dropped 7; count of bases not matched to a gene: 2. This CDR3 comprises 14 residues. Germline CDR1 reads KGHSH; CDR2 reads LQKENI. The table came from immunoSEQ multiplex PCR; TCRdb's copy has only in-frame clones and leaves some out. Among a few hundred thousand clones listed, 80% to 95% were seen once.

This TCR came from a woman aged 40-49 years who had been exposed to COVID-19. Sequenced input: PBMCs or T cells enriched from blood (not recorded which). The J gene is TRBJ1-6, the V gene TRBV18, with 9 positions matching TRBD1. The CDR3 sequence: CASSRDRENSPLHF. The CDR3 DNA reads TGTGCCAGCTCACGGGACAGGGAGAATTCACCCCTCCACTTT.